This T cell receptor beta chain is from a study of cytotoxic CD8 clonotypes in ibrutinib-treated CLL. TCRdb's copy holds only in-frame clones and misses some; the assay was immunoSEQ multiplex PCR. The data hold hundreds of thousands of clones, with roughly 65% observed a single time. The length of the CDR3 is 13 residues. In germline, CDR1 is MNHEY, CDR2 SVGAGI. The ends were cut back, 8 bases at V and 9 bases at J, with 20 bases in the middle. This specimen consisted of PBMCs, obtained after 12 months of ibrutinib treatment. The TCR was taken from a human donor with chronic lymphocytic leukemia. V and J are TRBV6-5 and TRBJ2-7, with D perhaps TRBD1 or TRBD2 (6 bases each). Here the CDR3 reads CASWGAGTIRQYF. The CDR3 DNA is TGTGCCAGCTGGGGGGCAGGGACGATTCGGCAGTACTTC.